This passage covers 4 T cell receptor beta chains from one sample sequenced in a study of T cell responses to AZD1222 COVID-19 vaccine. The assay was immunoSEQ multiplex PCR, and TCRdb's table has in-frame clones only and misses some. Found here are roughly 87,000 clones, about 89% of them singletons; the top ten hold roughly 5%. The sequencing here drew on peripheral blood, taken 28 days after the second AZD1222 dose. The receptors shown here come from an adult who received the AZD1222 COVID-19 vaccine.

This sequence joins TRBV7-8 and TRBJ1-2, with D uncertain. Germline CDR1 SGHVS, CDR2 FQNEAQ. Trimming removed 5 bases from V and 0 bases from J, with 10 bases in between. CDR3 length equals 14 residues. The DNA of the CDR3 is TGTGCCAGCAGCGGCGCCGTCTCTAACTATGGCTACACCTTC. It yields the protein CASSGAVSNYGYTF.

This clone turned up a few times. The rearrangement joins TRBV3-1 (or the pseudogene TRBV3-2) to TRBJ1-1; the D is unclear. In germline, CDR1 is LGHDT, CDR2 YNNKEL (reference sequence). The CDR3 consists of 12 residues. Trimming took 6 bases from V and 1 from J, leaving 6 bases between them. CDR3 nucleotide sequence: TGTGCCAGCAGGCGGGGGAACACTGAAGCTTTCTTT. As protein: CASRRGNTEAFF.

V gene TRBV4-3 combines with J gene TRBJ1-2, with 12 bases matching TRBD1. Germline CDR1 LGHNA, CDR2 YSLEER. The CDR3 is made up of 18 amino acids. Trimming took 1 base from V and 7 from J; bases not matched to a gene: 13. CDR3: CASSQGPKGQGAGSGYTF. The CDR3 DNA is TGCGCCAGCAGCCAAGGGCCCAAGGGACAGGGGGCAGGGTCTGGCTACACCTTC.

The chain joins TRBV30 to TRBJ1-1, with a tentative D call TRBD1 (6 bases). The CDR3 totals 15 residues. V dropped 0 bases and J dropped 5 bases, with 16 bases sitting between them. Germline V gene sequence: CDR1 GTSNPN, CDR2 SVGIG (reference sequence). The CDR3 coding sequence is TGTGCCTGGAGTGTATCGGGGGGGCGAGGGACTGAAGCTTTCTTT. Translation gives CAWSVSGGRGTEAFF.